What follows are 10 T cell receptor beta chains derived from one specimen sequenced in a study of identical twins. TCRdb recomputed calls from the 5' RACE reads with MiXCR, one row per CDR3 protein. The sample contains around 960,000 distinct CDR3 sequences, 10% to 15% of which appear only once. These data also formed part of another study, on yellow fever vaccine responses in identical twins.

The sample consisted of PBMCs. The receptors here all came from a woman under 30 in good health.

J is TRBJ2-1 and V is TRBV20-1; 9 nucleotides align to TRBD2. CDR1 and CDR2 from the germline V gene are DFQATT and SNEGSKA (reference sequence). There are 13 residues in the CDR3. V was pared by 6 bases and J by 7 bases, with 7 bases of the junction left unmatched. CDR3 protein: CSAPGLAHNEQFF. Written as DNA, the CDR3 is TGCAGTGCCCCGGGACTAGCACATAATGAGCAGTTCTTC.

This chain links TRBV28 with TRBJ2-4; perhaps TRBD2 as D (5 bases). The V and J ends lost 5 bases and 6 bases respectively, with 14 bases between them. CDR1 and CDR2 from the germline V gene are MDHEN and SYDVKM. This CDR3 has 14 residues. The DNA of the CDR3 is TGTGCCAGCAGTGGTACTAGTACCGGAAACATTCAGTACTTC. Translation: CASSGTSTGNIQYF.

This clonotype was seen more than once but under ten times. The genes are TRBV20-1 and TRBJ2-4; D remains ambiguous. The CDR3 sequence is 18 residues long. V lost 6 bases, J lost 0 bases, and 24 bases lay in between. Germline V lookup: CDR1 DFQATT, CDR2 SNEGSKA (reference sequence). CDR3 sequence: CSATLHGQQALAKNIQYF. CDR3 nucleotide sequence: TGCAGTGCCACCCTCCATGGGCAACAAGCTCTAGCCAAAAACATTCAGTACTTC.

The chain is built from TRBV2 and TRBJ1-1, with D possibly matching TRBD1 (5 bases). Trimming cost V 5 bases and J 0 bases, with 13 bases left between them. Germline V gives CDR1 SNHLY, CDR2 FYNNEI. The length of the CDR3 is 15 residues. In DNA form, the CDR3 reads TGTGCCAGCAGTCACGACGGGGGGATGAACACTGAAGCTTTCTTT. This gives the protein CASSHDGGMNTEAFF.

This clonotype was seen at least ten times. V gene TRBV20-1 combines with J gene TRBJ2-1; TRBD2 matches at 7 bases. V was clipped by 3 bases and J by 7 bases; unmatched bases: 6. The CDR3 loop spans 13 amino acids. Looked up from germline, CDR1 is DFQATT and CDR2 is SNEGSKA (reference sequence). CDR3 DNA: TGCAGTGCTAGGAGCGGGACTCGAAATGAGCAGTTCTTC. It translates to CSARSGTRNEQFF.

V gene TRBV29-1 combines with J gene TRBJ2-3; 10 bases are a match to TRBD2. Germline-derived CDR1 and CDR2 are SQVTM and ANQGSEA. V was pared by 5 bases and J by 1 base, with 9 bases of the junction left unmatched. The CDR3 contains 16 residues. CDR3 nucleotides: TGCAGCGTTTTCCCTAGCGGGGGATCTGGCACAGATACGCAGTATTTT. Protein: CSVFPSGGSGTDTQYF.

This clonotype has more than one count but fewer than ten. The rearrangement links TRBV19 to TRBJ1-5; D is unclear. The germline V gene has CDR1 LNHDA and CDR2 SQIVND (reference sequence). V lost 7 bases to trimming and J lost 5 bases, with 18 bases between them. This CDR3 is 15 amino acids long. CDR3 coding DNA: TGTGCCAGTACCCCGAACGGAGTTGGGGATCAGCCCCAGCATTTT. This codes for CASTPNGVGDQPQHF.

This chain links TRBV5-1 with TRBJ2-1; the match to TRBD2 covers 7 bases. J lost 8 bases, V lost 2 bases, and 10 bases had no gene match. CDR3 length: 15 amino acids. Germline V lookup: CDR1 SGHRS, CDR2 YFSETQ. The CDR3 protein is CASSFLAEYRDEQFF. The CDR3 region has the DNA TGCGCCAGCAGCTTTCTAGCGGAATATAGGGATGAGCAGTTCTTC.

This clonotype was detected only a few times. CDR3 in amino acids: CASSSSPMIRNTEAFF. The CDR3 bases are TGTGCCAGCAGTTCTAGTCCAATGATTCGGAACACTGAAGCTTTCTTT. The chain links TRBV5-5 to TRBJ1-1; D gene unclear. The germline V gene encodes CDR1 SGHKS and CDR2 YYEKEE (reference sequence). This CDR3 contains 16 residues. V was clipped by 5 bases and J by 1 base, with 18 bases between them.

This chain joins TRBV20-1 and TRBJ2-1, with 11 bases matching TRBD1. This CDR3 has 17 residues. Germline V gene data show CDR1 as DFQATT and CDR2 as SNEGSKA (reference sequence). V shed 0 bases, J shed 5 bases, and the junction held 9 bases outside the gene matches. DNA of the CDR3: TGCAGTGCTAGAGATCTGAAGGGACAGGGGGGCCACAATGAGCAGTTCTTC. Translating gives CSARDLKGQGGHNEQFF.